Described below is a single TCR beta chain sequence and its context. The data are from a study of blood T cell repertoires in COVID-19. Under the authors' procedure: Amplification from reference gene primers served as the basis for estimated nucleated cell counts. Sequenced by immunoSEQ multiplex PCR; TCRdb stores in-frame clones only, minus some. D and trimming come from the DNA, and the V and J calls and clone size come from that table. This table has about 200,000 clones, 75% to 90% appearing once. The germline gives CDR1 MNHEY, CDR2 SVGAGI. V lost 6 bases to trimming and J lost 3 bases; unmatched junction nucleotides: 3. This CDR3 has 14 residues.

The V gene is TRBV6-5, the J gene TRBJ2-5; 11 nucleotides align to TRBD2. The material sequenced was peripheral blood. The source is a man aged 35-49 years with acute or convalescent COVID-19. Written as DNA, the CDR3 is TGTGCCAGCAGCCCGACTAGCGGGGAAGAGACCCAGTACTTC. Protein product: CASSPTSGEETQYF.